This passage covers 23 T cell receptor beta chains from one sample sequenced in a study of T cells in Graves' hyperthyroidism and ophthalmopathy. Using RNA transcripts as the source, TCR beta CDR3 regions were amplified. Using the HTBI primer set, a first-round RT-PCR was run on the TCR CDR3. TCRdb ran MiXCR on the multiplex PCR reads and lists one entry per CDR3 protein. In the table there are 250,000 to 300,000 distinct CDR3 sequences, approximately 16% of which are singletons. Sequencing was done on a sample of blood. The source of these receptors is a woman aged 45 to 65 with Graves' hyperthyroidism that later progressed to Graves' ophthalmopathy.

Ten or more counts support this clonotype. The chain recombines TRBV9 with TRBJ2-1, with D perhaps TRBD2 (5 bases). Germline CDR1 reads SGDLS; CDR2 reads YYNGEE. V lost 3 bases and J lost 8, with 18 bases in between. The CDR3 covers 15 residues. The CDR3 nucleotides read TGTGCCAGCAGCGAGTGGGGAGAGGCGGGCGATGAGCAGTTCTTC. Translating gives CASSEWGEAGDEQFF. The full variable domain, rest sourced from reference TRBV9 and TRBJ2-1, is DSGVTQTPKHLITATGQRVTLRCSPRSGDLSVYWYQQSLDQGLQFLIQYYNGEERAKGNILERFSAQQFPDLHSELNLSSLELGDSALYFCASSEWGEAGDEQFFGPGTRLTVL.

This clonotype was found many times. The rearrangement uses TRBV12-3 or TRBV12-4 and TRBJ1-2; no clear D. The germline V and J ends were trimmed by 2 bases and 0 bases, with 10 bases remaining between them. This CDR3 has 15 residues. CDR3 residues: CASSLRQASNYGYTF. The CDR3 nucleotides are TGTGCCAGCAGTTTACGGCAGGCGTCTAACTATGGCTACACCTTC.

This clonotype has a handful of counts. The J gene is TRBJ2-2, the V gene TRBV7-8, with D perhaps matching TRBD1 (5 bases). CDR3 length equals 13 residues. Per the germline V gene, CDR1 is SGHVS and CDR2 is FQNEAQ. Trimming left V 2 bases short and J 6 bases short, with 7 bases between. The CDR3 loop is CASSLWGAGELFF. DNA of the CDR3: TGTGCCAGCAGCTTATGGGGCGCCGGGGAGCTGTTTTTT.

This clonotype has ten or more counts. The DNA of the CDR3 is TGTGCCAGCAGGACAGGGCCAATCTATGGCTACACCTTC. It translates to CASRTGPIYGYTF. The chain couples TRBV2 to TRBJ1-2; 7 nucleotides match TRBD1. The CDR3 length is 13 residues. The V segment lost 6 bases and the J segment 4 bases; nucleotides outside the gene matches: 5. The germline V gene has CDR1 SNHLY and CDR2 FYNNEI.

This clonotype was counted a few times. This chain joins TRBV9 and TRBJ2-1; no clear D gene. The CDR3 covers 10 residues. Germline V gives CDR1 SGDLS, CDR2 YYNGEE. V lost 7 bases to trimming and J lost 9 bases, with 8 bases between them. The CDR3 loop is CASGSSEQFF. The CDR3 bases are TGTGCCAGCGGAAGTAGTGAGCAGTTCTTC.

This clonotype showed up many times. The chain employs TRBV6-1 and TRBJ2-3; TRBD1 might be the D (6 bases). Germline lookup yields CDR1 MNHNS and CDR2 SASEGT. V lost 6 bases and J 0 bases, leaving 19 bases between the germline ends. This CDR3 has 17 residues. The CDR3 protein is CASRDVGGGPSTDTQYF. The CDR3 coding sequence is TGTGCCAGCAGGGATGTTGGGGGCGGGCCTAGCACAGATACGCAGTATTTT.

This clonotype was observed at least ten times. The chain employs TRBV20-1 and TRBJ1-1; no definite D call. Germline V gene sequence: CDR1 DFQATT, CDR2 SNEGSKA (reference sequence). CDR3 length: 12 residues. V lost 3 bases, J lost 1 base, and 6 bases lay in between. The CDR3 sequence is CSASDGNTEAFF. In nucleotides, the CDR3 is TGCAGTGCTAGCGACGGGAACACTGAAGCTTTCTTT.

This clonotype has at least ten counts. The chain employs TRBV29-1 and TRBJ2-1; no reliable D call. Germline CDR1 and CDR2: SQVTM and ANQGSEA. V dropped 0 bases and J dropped 5 bases, with 14 bases sitting between them. This CDR3 comprises 15 residues. The CDR3 here is CSVEEATARDNEQFF. CDR3 nucleotide sequence: TGCAGCGTTGAAGAGGCCACGGCAAGGGACAATGAGCAGTTCTTC.

This clonotype was recorded at least ten times. The chain recombines TRBV19 with TRBJ2-6, with no clear D. V was trimmed by 5 bases and J by 0 bases, leaving 5 bases between them. The CDR3 runs to 14 residues. Germline values: CDR1 LNHDA, CDR2 SQIVND (reference sequence). This chain's CDR3 is CASSWASGANVLTF. DNA for the CDR3: TGTGCCAGTAGTTGGGCCTCTGGGGCCAACGTCCTGACTTTC.

This clonotype was observed many times. The CDR3 DNA follows: TGTGCCAGCAGCCTACAGGGTTTGGGAGAAAAACTGTTTTTT. Encoded protein: CASSLQGLGEKLFF. The genes are TRBV7-9 and TRBJ1-4, with D maybe TRBD1 (6 bases). CDR3 length equals 14 residues. Germline-derived CDR1 and CDR2 are SEHNR and FQNEAQ (reference sequence). Trimming took off 5 bases at V and 8 bases at J, with 15 bases between the two ends. The full variable domain, in which reference TRBV7-9 and TRBJ1-4 provide the parts outside the CDR3, is DTGVSQNPRHKITKRGQNVTFRCDPISEHNRLYWYRQTLGQGPEFLTYFQNEAQLEKSRLLSDRFSAERPKGSFSTLEIQRTEQGDSAMYLCASSLQGLGEKLFFGSGTQLSVL.

This clonotype showed up many times. The chain carries TRBV27 and TRBJ1-5; D is ambiguous. Per germline, CDR1 MNHEY and CDR2 SMNVEV (reference sequence). This CDR3 has 15 residues. V lost 5 bases to trimming and J lost 2 bases, with 13 bases between them. CDR3 DNA sequence: TGTGCCAGCAGTCCCTTTGAAAGCGGCAATCAGCCCCAGCATTTT. The encoded protein is CASSPFESGNQPQHF.

This clonotype was counted many times. V usage is TRBV11-3 and J usage is TRBJ2-2, with D tentatively TRBD2 (6 bases). Trimming removed 7 bases from V and 7 bases from J, with 19 bases in between. CDR3 length: 15 amino acids. From germline, CDR1 is SGHNT and CDR2 YENEEA. This CDR3 is CASTNRPGVSGELFF. The CDR3 region has the DNA TGTGCCAGCACCAACCGGCCGGGGGTGAGCGGGGAGCTGTTTTTT. The full variable domain, completed using reference TRBV11-3 and TRBJ2-2, is EAGVVQSPRYKIIEKKQPVAFWCNPISGHNTLYWYLQNLGQGPELLIRYENEEAVDDSQLPKDRFSAERLKGVDSTLKIQPAELGDSAVYLCASTNRPGVSGELFFGEGSRLTVL.

The CDR3 protein is CASSPPGLRDTEAFF. CDR3 DNA sequence: TGTGCCAGCTCACCACCGGGCTTGAGGGACACTGAAGCTTTCTTT. The chain has TRBV18 and TRBJ1-1, with D unresolved. The CDR3 loop spans 15 amino acids. In germline, CDR1 is KGHSH, CDR2 LQKENI. V lost 0 bases to trimming and J lost 3 bases, with 11 bases between them.

Details on this clonotype: This may come from a read error, since a much larger clone is one base off. The CDR3 loop reads CASSPRALAETQYF. CDR3 nucleotide sequence: TGTGCCAGCAGCCCCAGGGCACTAGCGGAGACCCAGTACTTC. The chain links TRBV5-6 to TRBJ2-5, with 7 nucleotides matching TRBD2. The V segment lost 4 bases and the J segment 5 bases; nucleotides outside the gene matches: 8. The CDR3 consists of 14 residues. Germline V gene data show CDR1 as SGHDT and CDR2 as YYEEEE. Full variable domain (remainder filled in from reference TRBV5-6 and TRBJ2-5): DAGVTQSPTHLIKTRGQQVTLRCSPKSGHDTVSWYQQALGQGPQFIFQYYEEEERQRGNFPDRFSGHQFPNYSSELNVNALLLGDSALYLCASSPRALAETQYFGPGTRLLVL.

The J gene is TRBJ1-4, the V gene TRBV10-3; unclear D gene. V lost 10 bases and J 3 bases, leaving 15 bases between the germline ends. The CDR3 has 14 residues. Per the germline V gene, CDR1 is ENHRY and CDR2 is SYGVKD. The CDR3 DNA reads TGTGCCACTAACCGACACGGGTCTAATGAAAAACTGTTTTTT. Translated, it gives CATNRHGSNEKLFF.

The V call is TRBV28, the J call TRBJ1-2; 12 bases map to TRBD1. Germline-derived CDR1 and CDR2 are MDHEN and SYDVKM. The CDR3 runs to 15 residues. The V gene end was trimmed by 7 bases and the J gene end by 8 bases; junction bases not matched to a gene: 11. CDR3 region: CASTLAGTGGRGYTF. The CDR3 DNA sequence: TGTGCCAGCACCCTAGCCGGGACAGGGGGCCGCGGCTACACCTTC.

This clonotype has at least ten counts. This chain links TRBV2 with TRBJ1-5; 9 nucleotides match TRBD1. The CDR3 is 14 residues long. The ends lost 5 bases at V and 7 bases at J; junction bases unmatched: 6. The V gene's germline CDR1 is SNHLY and CDR2 FYNNEI. Here the CDR3 DNA reads TGTGCCAGCAGTCCGGGACAGGGTCGCCAGCCCCAGCATTTT. Amino acid sequence: CASSPGQGRQPQHF.

This clonotype was picked up many times. The CDR3 is CASSPRTASSYNEQFF. The CDR3 region has the DNA TGTGCCAGCAGCCCCAGGACAGCGAGCTCCTACAATGAGCAGTTCTTC. This chain links TRBV3-1 with TRBJ2-1, with D possibly matching TRBD1 (6 bases). CDR3 length: 16 residues. Germline CDR1 and CDR2: LGHDT and YNNKEL (reference sequence). Trimming took off 4 bases at V and 0 bases at J, with 13 bases between the two ends.

This clonotype was observed many times. This rearrangement joins TRBV5-1 to TRBJ1-1; no reliable D call. The CDR3 is 13 residues long. V was clipped by 3 bases and J by 2 bases, with 8 bases between them. CDR1 SGHRS and CDR2 YFSETQ come from the germline V gene. The CDR3 bases are TGCGCCAGCAGCTCGGACCTCAACACTGAAGCTTTCTTT. It specifies CASSSDLNTEAFF.

This clonotype was seen at least ten times. This rearrangement joins TRBV10-1 to TRBJ1-5; unclear D gene. The CDR3 length is 13 residues. Germline-derived CDR1 and CDR2 are WNHNN and SYGVQD (reference sequence). Deletions cut 0 bases from V and 5 bases from J, with 5 bases between. This chain's CDR3 is CASSESSYQPQHF. The CDR3 nucleotides read TGCGCCAGCAGTGAGTCCAGTTATCAGCCCCAGCATTTT.

In this sample, this clonotype turned up many times. V usage is TRBV7-3 and J usage is TRBJ2-1; 8 nucleotides agree with TRBD1. The junction had 11 bases not matched to a gene; V was cut back by 6 bases and J by 4 bases. Germline V gene lookup returns CDR1 SGHTA and CDR2 FQGTGA. The CDR3 length is 16 residues. The CDR3 is CASSSSGGEKYNEQFF. The CDR3 DNA is TGTGCCAGCAGTTCATCAGGGGGCGAAAAATACAATGAGCAGTTCTTC.

This clonotype appeared many times. The rearrangement links TRBV7-9 to TRBJ2-7; TRBD2 agrees at 15 bases. Trimming at V came to 3 bases and at J to 0 bases, leaving 3 bases not matched to a gene. The germline CDR1 and CDR2 sequences are SEHNR and FQNEAQ (reference sequence). CDR3 size: 17 residues. In nucleotides, the CDR3 is TGTGCCAGCAGCTTGGGACTAGCGGGAGGAAGCTCCTACGAGCAGTACTTC. This codes for CASSLGLAGGSSYEQYF.

The sample holds a few counts of this clonotype. The rearrangement joins TRBV20-1 to TRBJ2-1; 13 bases are a match to TRBD2. Trimming took 3 bases from V and 6 from J; bases not matched to a gene: 8. There are 16 residues in the CDR3. Germline V CDR1 and CDR2: DFQATT, SNEGSKA (reference sequence). The CDR3 spells CSASGLAGVEGNEQFF. CDR3 coding DNA: TGCAGTGCTAGCGGACTAGCGGGAGTGGAGGGCAATGAGCAGTTCTTC.